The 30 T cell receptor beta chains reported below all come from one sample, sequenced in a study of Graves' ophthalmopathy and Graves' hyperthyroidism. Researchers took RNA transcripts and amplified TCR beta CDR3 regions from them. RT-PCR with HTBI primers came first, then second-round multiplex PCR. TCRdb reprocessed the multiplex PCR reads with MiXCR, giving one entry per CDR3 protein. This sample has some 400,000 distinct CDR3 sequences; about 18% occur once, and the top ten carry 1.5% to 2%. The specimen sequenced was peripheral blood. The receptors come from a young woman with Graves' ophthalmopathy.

As DNA, the CDR3 is TGTGCCAGCAGTTTATCAAGACAGCCGACTAACTATGGCTACACCTTC. The encoded protein is CASSLSRQPTNYGYTF. This chain uses TRBV27 with TRBJ1-2; perhaps TRBD1 as D (5 bases). Trimming left V 0 bases short and J 0 bases short, with 11 bases between. This CDR3 has 16 residues. Per the germline V gene, CDR1 is MNHEY and CDR2 is SMNVEV (reference sequence).

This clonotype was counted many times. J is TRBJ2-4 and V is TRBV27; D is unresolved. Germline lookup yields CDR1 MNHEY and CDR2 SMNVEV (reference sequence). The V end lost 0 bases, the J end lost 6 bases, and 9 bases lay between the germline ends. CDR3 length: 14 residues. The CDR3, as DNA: TGTGCCAGCAGTTTATCAGGTTGGGGAAACATTCAGTACTTC. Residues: CASSLSGWGNIQYF.

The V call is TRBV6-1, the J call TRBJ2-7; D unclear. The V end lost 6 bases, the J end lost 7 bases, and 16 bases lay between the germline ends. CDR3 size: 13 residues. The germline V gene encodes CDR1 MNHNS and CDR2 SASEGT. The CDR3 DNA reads TGTGCCAGCAGCCCCATAGGAGCCTTGGAGCAGTACTTC. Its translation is CASSPIGALEQYF.

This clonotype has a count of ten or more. CDR3 DNA: TGTGCCAGCAGCCAAGGACAGACTCTCTATGGCTACACCTTC. It encodes CASSQGQTLYGYTF. This sequence joins TRBV3-1 and TRBJ1-2; perhaps TRBD1 as D (5 bases). This CDR3 is 14 amino acids long. Germline V lookup: CDR1 LGHDT, CDR2 YNNKEL (reference sequence). V shed 1 base and J shed 4 bases, with 10 bases lying between them.

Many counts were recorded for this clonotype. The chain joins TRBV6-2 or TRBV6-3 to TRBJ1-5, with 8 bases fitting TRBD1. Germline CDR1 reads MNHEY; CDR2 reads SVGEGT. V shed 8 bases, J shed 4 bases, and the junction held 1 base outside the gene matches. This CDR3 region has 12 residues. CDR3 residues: CASGQGNQPQHF. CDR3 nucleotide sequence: TGTGCCAGCGGACAGGGAAATCAGCCCCAGCATTTT.

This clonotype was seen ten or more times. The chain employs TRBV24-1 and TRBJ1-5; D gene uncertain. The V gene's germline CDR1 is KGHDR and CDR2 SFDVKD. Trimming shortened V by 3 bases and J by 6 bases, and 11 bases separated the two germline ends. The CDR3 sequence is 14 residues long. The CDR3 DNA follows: TGTGCCACCAGTGATGTTCAGTGGGGTCAGCCCCAGCATTTT. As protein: CATSDVQWGQPQHF.

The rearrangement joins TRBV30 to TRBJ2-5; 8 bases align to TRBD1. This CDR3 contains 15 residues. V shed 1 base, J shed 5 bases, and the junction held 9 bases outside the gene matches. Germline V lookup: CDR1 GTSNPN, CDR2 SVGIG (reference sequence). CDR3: CAWSARTGILETQYF. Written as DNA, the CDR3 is TGTGCCTGGAGTGCAAGGACAGGGATTTTGGAGACCCAGTACTTC.

DNA for the CDR3: TGTGCCACCAGCAGAGCGTCAGGGGTACAGTACTTC. Its protein is CATSRASGVQYF. The chain uses TRBV15 and TRBJ2-7, with D tentatively TRBD1 (6 bases). The CDR3 is 12 amino acids. CDR1 and CDR2 (germline): LNHNV, YYDKDF (reference sequence). Trimming took 1 base from V and 10 from J, leaving 11 bases between them.

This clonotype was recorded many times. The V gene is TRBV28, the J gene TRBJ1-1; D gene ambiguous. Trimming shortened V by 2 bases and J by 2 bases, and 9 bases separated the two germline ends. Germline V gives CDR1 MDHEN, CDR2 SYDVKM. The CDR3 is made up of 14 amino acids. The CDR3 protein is CASSLNYINTEAFF. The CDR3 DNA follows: TGTGCCAGCAGTTTAAACTACATAAACACTGAAGCTTTCTTT. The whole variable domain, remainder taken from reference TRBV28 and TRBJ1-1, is DVKVTQSSRYLVKRTGEKVFLECVQDMDHENMFWYRQDPGLGLRLIYFSYDVKMKEKGDIPEGYSVSREKKERFSLILESASTNQTSMYLCASSLNYINTEAFFGQGTRLTVV.

CDR3 protein: CASGGDRTRSPLHF. In nucleotides, the CDR3 is TGTGCCAGCGGGGGGGACAGGACCCGGTCACCCCTCCACTTT. The J gene is TRBJ1-6, the V gene TRBV7-2, with TRBD1 matching over 8 bases. This CDR3 has 14 amino acids. Losses at the gene ends were 8 bases for V and 10 bases for J; bases not matched to a gene: 10. Germline values: CDR1 SGHTA, CDR2 FQGNSA.

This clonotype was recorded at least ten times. In DNA, the CDR3 is TGTGCCAGCACCAGGACAGGGGGGAACGGGGAGCTGTTTTTT. It codes for CASTRTGGNGELFF. The genes are TRBV6-5 and TRBJ2-2; 10 bases fit TRBD1. Germline CDR1 is MNHEY and CDR2 is SVGAGI. Trimming at V came to 7 bases and at J to 7 bases, leaving 6 bases not matched to a gene. The CDR3 is 14 residues long.

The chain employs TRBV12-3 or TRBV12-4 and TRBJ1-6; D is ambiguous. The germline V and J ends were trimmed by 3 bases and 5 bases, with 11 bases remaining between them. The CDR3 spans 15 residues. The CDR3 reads CASSLQYYHNSPLHF. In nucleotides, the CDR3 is TGTGCCAGCAGTTTGCAGTACTACCATAATTCACCCCTCCACTTT.

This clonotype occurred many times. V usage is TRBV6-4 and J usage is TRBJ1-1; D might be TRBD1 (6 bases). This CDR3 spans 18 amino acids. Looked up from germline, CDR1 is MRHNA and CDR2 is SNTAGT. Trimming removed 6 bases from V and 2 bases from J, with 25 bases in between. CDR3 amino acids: CASSPGEKTIILNTEAFF. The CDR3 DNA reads TGTGCCAGCAGCCCAGGGGAGAAAACCATAATTTTAAACACTGAAGCTTTCTTT.

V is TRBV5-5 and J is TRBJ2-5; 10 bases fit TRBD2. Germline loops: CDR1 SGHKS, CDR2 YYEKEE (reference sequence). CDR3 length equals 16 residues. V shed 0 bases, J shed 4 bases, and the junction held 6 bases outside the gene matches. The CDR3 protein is CASSLEVASGRETQYF. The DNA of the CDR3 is TGTGCCAGCAGCTTGGAAGTGGCTAGCGGGAGAGAGACCCAGTACTTC.

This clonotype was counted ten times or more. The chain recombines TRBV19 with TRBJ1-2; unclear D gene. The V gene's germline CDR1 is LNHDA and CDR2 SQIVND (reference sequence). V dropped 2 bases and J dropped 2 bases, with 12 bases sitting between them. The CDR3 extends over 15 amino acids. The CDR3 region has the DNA TGTGCCAGTAGTATAATCCTCGCATCCAACTATGGCTACACCTTC. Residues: CASSIILASNYGYTF.

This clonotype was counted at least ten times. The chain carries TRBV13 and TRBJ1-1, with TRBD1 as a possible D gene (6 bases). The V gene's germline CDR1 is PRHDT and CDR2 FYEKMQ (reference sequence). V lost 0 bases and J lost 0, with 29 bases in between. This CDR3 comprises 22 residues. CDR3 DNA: TGTGCCAGCAGCTTAGGGGTGGGGGCAAACTCCAAGGGGGGGCTAATGAACACTGAAGCTTTCTTT. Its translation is CASSLGVGANSKGGLMNTEAFF.

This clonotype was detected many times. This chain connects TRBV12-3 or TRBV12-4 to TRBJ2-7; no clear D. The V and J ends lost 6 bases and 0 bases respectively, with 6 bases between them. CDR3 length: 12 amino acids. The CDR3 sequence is CASSQSSYEQYF. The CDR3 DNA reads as TGTGCCAGCAGCCAGAGCTCCTACGAGCAGTACTTC.

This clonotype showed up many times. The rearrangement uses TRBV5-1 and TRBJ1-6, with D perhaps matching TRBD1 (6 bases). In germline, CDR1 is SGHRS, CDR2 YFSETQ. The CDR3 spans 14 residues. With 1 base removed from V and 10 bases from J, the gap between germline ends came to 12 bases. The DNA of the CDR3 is TGCGCCAGCAGCTTGTGGGGACAAGACTCACCCCTCCACTTT. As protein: CASSLWGQDSPLHF.

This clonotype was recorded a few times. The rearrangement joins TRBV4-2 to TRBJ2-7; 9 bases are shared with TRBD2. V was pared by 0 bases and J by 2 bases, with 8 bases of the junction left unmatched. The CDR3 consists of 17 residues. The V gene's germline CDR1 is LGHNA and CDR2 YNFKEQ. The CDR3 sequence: CASSQDRGRGGPYEQYF. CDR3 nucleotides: TGTGCCAGCAGCCAAGACAGAGGGCGGGGGGGCCCCTACGAGCAGTACTTC.

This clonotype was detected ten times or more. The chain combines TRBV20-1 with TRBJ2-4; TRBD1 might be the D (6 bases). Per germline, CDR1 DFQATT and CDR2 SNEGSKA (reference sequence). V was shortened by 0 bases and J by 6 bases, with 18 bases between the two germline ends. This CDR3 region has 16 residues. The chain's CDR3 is CSARDSASRGRNIQYF. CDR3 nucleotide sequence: TGCAGTGCTAGAGATAGTGCTAGCAGGGGCAGAAACATTCAGTACTTC.

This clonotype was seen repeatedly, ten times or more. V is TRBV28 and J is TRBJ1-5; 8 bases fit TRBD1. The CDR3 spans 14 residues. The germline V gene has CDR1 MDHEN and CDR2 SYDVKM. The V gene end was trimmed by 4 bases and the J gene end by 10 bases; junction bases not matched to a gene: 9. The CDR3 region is CASSSRTGPRPQHF. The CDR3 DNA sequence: TGTGCCAGCAGTTCCCGGACAGGGCCCAGACCCCAGCATTTT. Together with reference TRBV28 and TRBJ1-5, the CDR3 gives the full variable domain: DVKVTQSSRYLVKRTGEKVFLECVQDMDHENMFWYRQDPGLGLRLIYFSYDVKMKEKGDIPEGYSVSREKKERFSLILESASTNQTSMYLCASSSRTGPRPQHFGDGTRLSIL.

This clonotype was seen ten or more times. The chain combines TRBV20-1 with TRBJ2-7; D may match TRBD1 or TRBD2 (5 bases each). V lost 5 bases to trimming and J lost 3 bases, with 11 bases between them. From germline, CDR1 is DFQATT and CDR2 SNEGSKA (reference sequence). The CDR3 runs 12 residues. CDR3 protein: CSAPGGGYEQYF. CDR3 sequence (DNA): TGCAGTGCTCCTGGGGGTGGCTACGAGCAGTACTTC.

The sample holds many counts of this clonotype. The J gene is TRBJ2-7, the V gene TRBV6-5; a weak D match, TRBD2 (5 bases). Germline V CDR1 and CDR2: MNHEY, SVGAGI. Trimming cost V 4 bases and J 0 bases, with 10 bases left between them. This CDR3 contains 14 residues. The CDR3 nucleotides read TGTGCCAGCAGTTGGCGGGCATCCTCCTACGAGCAGTACTTC. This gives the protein CASSWRASSYEQYF.

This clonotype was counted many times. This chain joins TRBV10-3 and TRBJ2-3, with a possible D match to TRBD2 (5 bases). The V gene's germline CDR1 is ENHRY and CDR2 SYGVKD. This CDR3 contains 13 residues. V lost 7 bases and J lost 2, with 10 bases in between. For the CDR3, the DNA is TGTGCCATCAACGGCGGGCCCACAGATACGCAGTATTTT. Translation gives CAINGGPTDTQYF.

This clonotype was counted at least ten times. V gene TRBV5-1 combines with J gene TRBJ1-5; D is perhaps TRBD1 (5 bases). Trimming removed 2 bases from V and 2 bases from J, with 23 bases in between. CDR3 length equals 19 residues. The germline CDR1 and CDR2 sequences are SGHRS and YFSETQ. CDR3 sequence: CASSFIVVSGDGCNQPQHF. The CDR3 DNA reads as TGCGCCAGCAGCTTCATTGTAGTAAGTGGGGACGGATGCAATCAGCCCCAGCATTTT.

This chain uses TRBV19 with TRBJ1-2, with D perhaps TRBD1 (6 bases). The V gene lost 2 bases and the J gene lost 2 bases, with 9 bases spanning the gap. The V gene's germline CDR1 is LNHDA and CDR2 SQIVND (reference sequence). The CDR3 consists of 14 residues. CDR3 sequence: CASSITGQNYGYTF. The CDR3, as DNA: TGTGCCAGTAGTATAACAGGGCAGAACTATGGCTACACCTTC.

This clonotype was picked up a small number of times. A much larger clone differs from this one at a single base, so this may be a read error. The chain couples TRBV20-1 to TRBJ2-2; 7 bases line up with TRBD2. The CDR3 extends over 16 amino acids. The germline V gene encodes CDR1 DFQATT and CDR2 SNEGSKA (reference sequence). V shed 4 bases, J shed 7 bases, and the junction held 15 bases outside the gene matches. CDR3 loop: CSATRTWWGGNGELFF. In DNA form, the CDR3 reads TGCAGTGCTACCCGTACTTGGTGGGGGGGAAACGGGGAGCTGTTTTTT.

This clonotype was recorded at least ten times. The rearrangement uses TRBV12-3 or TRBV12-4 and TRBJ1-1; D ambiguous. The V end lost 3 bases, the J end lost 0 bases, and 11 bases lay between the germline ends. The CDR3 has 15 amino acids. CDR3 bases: TGTGCCAGCAGTTTTTTGGTCGGAATGAACACTGAAGCTTTCTTT. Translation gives CASSFLVGMNTEAFF.

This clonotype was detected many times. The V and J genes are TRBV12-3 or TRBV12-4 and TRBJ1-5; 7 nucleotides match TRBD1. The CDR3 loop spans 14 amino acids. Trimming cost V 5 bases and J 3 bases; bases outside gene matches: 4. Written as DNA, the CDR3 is TGTGCCAGCAGTGAAGGACAGGACAATCAGCCCCAGCATTTT. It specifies CASSEGQDNQPQHF.

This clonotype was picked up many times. The CDR3 region is CASTLTGLAGRETQYF. Written as DNA, the CDR3 is TGTGCCAGTACTCTCACCGGACTAGCGGGACGAGAGACCCAGTACTTC. V and J are TRBV19 and TRBJ2-5; 12 nucleotides agree with TRBD2. Germline loops: CDR1 LNHDA, CDR2 SQIVND (reference sequence). With 7 bases clipped from V and 4 bases from J, the junction kept 10 bases outside the gene matches. The CDR3 extends over 16 amino acids.